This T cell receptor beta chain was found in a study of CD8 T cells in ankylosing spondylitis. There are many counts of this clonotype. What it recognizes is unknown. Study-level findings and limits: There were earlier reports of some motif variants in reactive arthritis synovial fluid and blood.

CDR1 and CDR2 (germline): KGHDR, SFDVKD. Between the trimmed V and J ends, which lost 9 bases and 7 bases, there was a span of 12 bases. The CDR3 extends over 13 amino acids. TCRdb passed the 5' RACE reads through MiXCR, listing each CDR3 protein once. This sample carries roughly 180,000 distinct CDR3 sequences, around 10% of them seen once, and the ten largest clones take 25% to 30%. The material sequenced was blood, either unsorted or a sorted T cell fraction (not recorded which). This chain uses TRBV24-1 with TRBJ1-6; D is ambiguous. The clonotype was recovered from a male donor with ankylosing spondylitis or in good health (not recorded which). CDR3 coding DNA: TGTGCCACCCAACGAGTTCCGAATTCACCCCTCCACTTT. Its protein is CATQRVPNSPLHF.